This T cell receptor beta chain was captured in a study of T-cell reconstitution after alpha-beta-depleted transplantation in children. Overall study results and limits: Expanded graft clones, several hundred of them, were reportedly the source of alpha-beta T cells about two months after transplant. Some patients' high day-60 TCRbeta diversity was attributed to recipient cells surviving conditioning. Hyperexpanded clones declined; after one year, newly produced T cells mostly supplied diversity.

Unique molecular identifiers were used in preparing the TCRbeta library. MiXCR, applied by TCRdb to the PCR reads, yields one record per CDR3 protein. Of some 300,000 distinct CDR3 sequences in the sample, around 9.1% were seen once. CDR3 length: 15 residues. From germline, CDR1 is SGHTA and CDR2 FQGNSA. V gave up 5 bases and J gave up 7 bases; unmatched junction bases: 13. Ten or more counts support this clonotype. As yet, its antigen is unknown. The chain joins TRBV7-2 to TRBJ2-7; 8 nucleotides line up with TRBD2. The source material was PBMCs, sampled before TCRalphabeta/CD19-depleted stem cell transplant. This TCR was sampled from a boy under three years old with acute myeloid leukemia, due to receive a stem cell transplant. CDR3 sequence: CASSDRGRGGGEQYF. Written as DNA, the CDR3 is TGTGCCAGCAGCGACCGAGGACGGGGGGGCGGAGAGCAGTACTTC.